The rows below give T cell receptor beta chains drawn from one sample of a study of cytomegalovirus exposure and HLA in healthy donors. Only in-frame clones appear in the TCRdb table, and some are missing; sequencing was by immunoSEQ multiplex PCR. The sample has 150,000 or so clones, more than 75% seen once. The sample taken for sequencing was PBMCs. Every receptor here comes from a woman aged 18-30 years in good health and CMV-seronegative. Each CDR3 is given with its conserved first and last residue. The order of the fields is CDR3 length, J gene, clone size, V gene, D gene, CDR3 protein, CDR3 DNA. The D gene is left open where the match is weak. A clone size is listed for some rows: how often the clone was seen (once, few, many), or a class if it is expanded.

length: 14; J: TRBJ1-2; size: .; V: TRBV30; D: .; CDR3: CAWSPGSGFYGYTF; DNA: TGTGCCTGGAGTCCGGGGAGTGGCTTCTATGGCTACACCTTC
length: 14; J: TRBJ2-7; size: few; V: TRBV28; D: TRBD1; CDR3: CASSSGQVHYEQYF; DNA: TGTGCCAGCAGTTCGGGACAGGTCCACTACGAGCAGTACTTC
length: 15; J: TRBJ2-7; size: .; V: TRBV14; D: .; CDR3: CASSQLSSGWSEQYF; DNA: TGTGCCAGCAGCCAACTCTCGAGCGGGTGGAGCGAGCAGTACTTC
length: 14; J: TRBJ1-2; size: .; V: TRBV28; D: .; CDR3: CASSLGSGPYGYTF; DNA: TGTGCCAGCAGTTTAGGTAGCGGCCCCTATGGCTACACCTTC
length: 13; J: TRBJ2-7; size: .; V: TRBV11-3; D: .; CDR3: CASSLKSGYEQYF; DNA: TGTGCCAGCAGTCTTAAGTCCGGGTACGAGCAGTACTTC
length: 15; J: TRBJ2-1; size: .; V: TRBV7-2; D: TRBD2; CDR3: CASSVLAGWTNEQFF; DNA: TGTGCCAGCAGCGTACTAGCGGGCTGGACGAATGAGCAGTTCTTC
length: 17; J: TRBJ2-1; size: .; V: TRBV9; D: .; CDR3: CASSEAPVGGGQNEQFF; DNA: TGTGCCAGCAGCGAGGCCCCCGTGGGGGGGGGCCAAAATGAGCAGTTCTTC
length: 13; J: TRBJ1-5; size: .; V: TRBV29-1; D: .; CDR3: CSVQTLGGQPQHF; DNA: TGCAGCGTCCAGACTCTTGGTGGGCAGCCCCAGCATTTT
length: 15; J: TRBJ1-3; size: few; V: TRBV7-2; D: .; CDR3: CASSLIRVTGNTIYF; DNA: TGTGCCAGCAGCTTAATCAGGGTAACTGGAAACACCATATATTTT
length: 13; J: TRBJ1-5; size: once; V: TRBV5-6; D: .; CDR3: CASSWGRNQPQHF; DNA: TGTGCCAGCAGCTGGGGCCGCAATCAGCCCCAGCATTTT
length: 11; J: TRBJ1-2; size: once; V: TRBV30; D: .; CDR3: CAWADRGGYTF; DNA: TGTGCCTGGGCAGACCGCGGAGGCTACACCTTC
length: 13; J: TRBJ1-5; size: .; V: TRBV5-6; D: .; CDR3: CASSLAGSGPQHF; DNA: TGTGCCAGCAGCTTGGCCGGTTCTGGGCCCCAGCATTTT
length: 15; J: TRBJ2-1; size: .; V: TRBV28; D: .; CDR3: CASSLWVDFYNEQFF; DNA: TGTGCCAGCAGTTTATGGGTAGACTTTTACAATGAGCAGTTCTTC
length: 17; J: TRBJ1-2; size: .; V: TRBV19; D: .; CDR3: CASSISGAGIGDYGYTF; DNA: TGTGCCAGTAGTATAAGCGGCGCAGGCATTGGGGACTATGGCTACACCTTC
length: 14; J: TRBJ2-7; size: few; V: TRBV7-9; D: .; CDR3: CASSFGGTSYEQYF; DNA: TGTGCCAGCAGCTTTGGTGGCACCTCCTACGAGCAGTACTTC
length: 13; J: TRBJ1-3; size: few; V: TRBV2; D: .; CDR3: CASSRVSGNTIYF; DNA: TGTGCCAGCAGCCGGGTTTCTGGAAACACCATATATTTT
length: 8; J: TRBJ2-2; size: .; V: TRBV30; D: .; CDR3: CAWSNLFF; DNA: TGTGCCTGGAGCAATTTGTTTTTT
length: 21; J: TRBJ1-6; size: .; V: TRBV1; D: .; CDR3: CTSSPKDPRVSSTRYNSPLHF; DNA: TGCACCAGCAGCCCTAAAGACCCCCGGGTTTCTAGTACTCGCTATAATTCACCCCTCCACTTT
length: 13; J: TRBJ1-5; size: .; V: TRBV7-2; D: .; CDR3: CASSLVRGQPQHF; DNA: TGTGCCAGCAGCTTAGTCCGAGGTCAGCCCCAGCATTTT
length: 15; J: TRBJ1-1; size: .; V: TRBV19; D: TRBD1; CDR3: CASMGDRGMNTEAFF; DNA: TGTGCCAGTATGGGGGACAGGGGCATGAACACTGAAGCTTTCTTT
length: 15; J: TRBJ2-7; size: .; V: TRBV7-2; D: TRBD2; CDR3: CASSLGSSGSYEQYF; DNA: TGTGCCAGCAGCTTGGGGTCTAGCGGTTCCTACGAGCAGTACTTC
length: 14; J: TRBJ1-2; size: .; V: TRBV5-1; D: .; CDR3: CASSLEGRGSGYTF; DNA: TGCGCCAGCAGCTTGGAAGGCAGGGGAAGTGGCTACACCTTC
length: 14; J: TRBJ1-2; size: .; V: TRBV11-2; D: TRBD1; CDR3: CASSLGQGKWTGTF; DNA: TGTGCCAGCAGCCTCGGACAGGGGAAATGGACGGGCACCTTC
length: 15; J: TRBJ2-7; size: .; V: TRBV27; D: TRBD2; CDR3: CASNPRGRASYEQYF; DNA: TGTGCCAGCAATCCCCGCGGGAGGGCCTCCTACGAGCAGTACTTC
length: 16; J: TRBJ1-4; size: .; V: TRBV27; D: .; CDR3: CASSFGGWRMNEKLFF; DNA: TGTGCCAGCAGCTTTGGTGGTTGGAGAATGAATGAAAAACTGTTTTTT
length: 15; J: TRBJ2-5; size: .; V: TRBV7-2; D: .; CDR3: CASSRQGGAGETQYF; DNA: TGTGCCAGCAGCCGTCAAGGGGGGGCGGGGGAGACCCAGTACTTC
length: 14; J: TRBJ1-5; size: .; V: TRBV28; D: TRBD1; CDR3: CASREGTGDRPQHF; DNA: TGTGCCAGCAGGGAGGGGACAGGGGATCGGCCCCAGCATTTT
length: 14; J: TRBJ1-2; size: .; V: TRBV9; D: .; CDR3: CASSYTRGNYGYTF; DNA: TGTGCCAGCAGCTATACCCGGGGTAACTATGGCTACACCTTC
length: 15; J: TRBJ2-1; size: few; V: TRBV6-4; D: TRBD2; CDR3: CASSFSGGSYNEQFF; DNA: TGTGCCAGCAGTTTTAGCGGGGGCTCCTACAATGAGCAGTTCTTC
length: 15; J: TRBJ1-6; size: .; V: TRBV9; D: .; CDR3: CASSVDREANSPLHF; DNA: TGTGCCAGCAGCGTAGACCGAGAAGCTAATTCACCCCTCCACTTT
length: 11; J: TRBJ2-1; size: once; V: TRBV11-2; D: .; CDR3: CASSFVREQFF; DNA: TGTGCCAGCAGCTTTGTCCGGGAGCAGTTCTTC
length: 15; J: TRBJ2-7; size: .; V: TRBV28; D: TRBD2; CDR3: CASSPRTSGSHEQYF; DNA: TGTGCCAGCAGTCCCCGGACTAGCGGGAGCCACGAGCAGTACTTC
length: 15; J: TRBJ1-5; size: .; V: TRBV27; D: TRBD1; CDR3: CASSWGTGFNQPQHF; DNA: TGTGCCAGCAGTTGGGGGACAGGTTTTAATCAGCCCCAGCATTTT
length: 17; J: TRBJ2-5; size: .; V: TRBV4-1; D: .; CDR3: CASSQGPRSVAWETQYF; DNA: TGCGCCAGCAGCCAAGGACCTAGGTCTGTAGCCTGGGAGACCCAGTACTTC
length: 14; J: TRBJ2-2; size: few; V: TRBV6-5; D: .; CDR3: CASSSNQGTGELFF; DNA: TGTGCCAGCAGTTCTAACCAGGGGACCGGGGAGCTGTTTTTT
length: 14; J: TRBJ2-5; size: .; V: TRBV7-6; D: .; CDR3: CASSVDWARMAQYF; DNA: TGTGCCAGCAGCGTGGACTGGGCGAGGATGGCCCAGTACTTC
length: 13; J: TRBJ1-3; size: .; V: TRBV5-8; D: TRBD1; CDR3: CASSLNRGDTIYF; DNA: TGTGCCAGCAGCTTGAACAGGGGAGACACCATATATTTT
length: 14; J: TRBJ1-6; size: .; V: TRBV30; D: .; CDR3: CAWRSAGFGSPLHF; DNA: TGTGCCTGGAGGTCGGCAGGCTTTGGTTCACCCCTCCACTTT
length: 14; J: TRBJ2-7; size: .; V: TRBV6-1; D: .; CDR3: CASMTTGSSGEQYF; DNA: TGTGCCAGCATGACTACCGGGTCCTCTGGCGAGCAGTACTTC
length: 14; J: TRBJ1-4; size: few; V: TRBV5-1; D: TRBD1; CDR3: CASSPGQGNEKLFF; DNA: TGCGCCAGCAGCCCGGGACAGGGTAACGAAAAACTGTTTTTT
length: 16; J: TRBJ1-6; size: .; V: TRBV5-1; D: .; CDR3: CASSLERAADNSPLHF; DNA: TGCGCCAGCAGCTTGGAGCGGGCTGCTGATAATTCACCCCTCCACTTT
length: 12; J: TRBJ1-3; size: .; V: TRBV7-9; D: .; CDR3: CASSLMRNTIYF; DNA: TGTGCCAGCAGCTTAATGAGGAACACCATATATTTT